What follows are 4 T cell receptor beta chains derived from one specimen sequenced in a study of T cells in Graves' hyperthyroidism and ophthalmopathy. The source material, RNA transcripts, was used to amplify TCR beta CDR3 regions. The HTBI set primed first-round TCR CDR3 RT-PCR. One entry per CDR3 protein, called by TCRdb with MiXCR from the multiplex PCR reads. This table holds some 620,000 distinct CDR3 sequences, 15% to 20% found once. The specimen was blood. Every receptor here comes from a woman aged 30 to 39 with Graves' hyperthyroidism.

The chain employs TRBV3-1 and TRBJ1-2, with 9 bases matching TRBD1. The CDR3 is 15 amino acids. The V gene end was trimmed by 7 bases and the J gene end by 5 bases; junction bases not matched to a gene: 11. The V gene's germline CDR1 is LGHDT and CDR2 YNNKEL (reference sequence). CDR3 DNA: TGTGCCAGCATACACTCCGGGACAGGGTCTTATGGCTACACCTTC. Its protein product is CASIHSGTGSYGYTF.

This clonotype was detected ten times or more. The chain links TRBV5-1 to TRBJ2-7; D remains unclear. This CDR3 spans 14 amino acids. V was cut by 4 bases and J by 1 base, with 12 bases left in between. CDR1 SGHRS and CDR2 YFSETQ come from the germline V gene. The CDR3 here is CASSKDRPSYEQYF. For the CDR3, the DNA is TGCGCCAGCAGCAAGGACCGACCGTCCTACGAGCAGTACTTC.

The rearrangement joins TRBV9 to TRBJ2-1; tentatively, D is TRBD2 (6 bases). The germline V gene has CDR1 SGDLS and CDR2 YYNGEE. This CDR3 has 15 residues. The V end lost 0 bases, the J end lost 5 bases, and 12 bases lay between the germline ends. CDR3 region: CASSVDGSTNNEQFF. The CDR3 DNA reads as TGTGCCAGCAGCGTAGACGGGAGCACTAACAATGAGCAGTTCTTC.

The chain recombines TRBV11-2 with TRBJ2-7; the match to TRBD2 covers 9 bases. V shed 5 bases, J shed 4 bases, and the junction held 15 bases outside the gene matches. The CDR3 sequence is 17 residues long. The germline V gene has CDR1 SGHAT and CDR2 FQNNGV. Here the CDR3 reads CASSQDHLTSGDYEQYF. In nucleotides, the CDR3 is TGTGCCAGCAGCCAAGATCACCTGACTAGCGGAGATTACGAGCAGTACTTC.